Only a few counts were recorded for the clone carrying this TCR beta chain. Antigen specificity is unknown. Germline CDR1 reads MDHEN; CDR2 reads SYDVKM. The CDR3 spans 14 residues. Trimming took off 7 bases at V and 0 bases at J, with 11 bases between the two ends. Conversion of TCR transcripts into cDNA relied on 5'RACE template switching, which added a universal primer site and UMIs. TCRdb independently ran MiXCR on the 5' RACE reads; one entry per CDR3 protein. The sample lists around 590,000 distinct CDR3 sequences, about 12% occurring once. The data derive from a study of T cells after yellow fever vaccination. The overall study: Fractions of low cell number were prepared using SMART-Seq v4 Ultra Low Input. Study-wide results and caveats: Across the CD4 and CD8 compartments, a small share of clonotypes was present in both. In post-booster samples, most primary-vaccination clones reappeared (about 97% CD4, 88% CD8).

This clonotype was sampled from a man under 40 who received the YFV17D yellow fever vaccine. The chain combines TRBV28 with TRBJ2-3; weak D call: TRBD2 (6 bases). The sequenced sample was PBMCs, obtained on the day of the yellow fever booster vaccination. CDR3 sequence (DNA): TGTGCCAGCACGGTGGGGGGTAGCACAGATACGCAGTATTTT. Translation gives CASTVGGSTDTQYF.